This T cell receptor beta chain was profiled in a study of blood T cell repertoires in COVID-19. V was trimmed by 4 bases and J by 4 bases, leaving 13 bases between them. Germline lookup yields CDR1 MGHRA and CDR2 YSYEKL. The CDR3 loop spans 15 amino acids. Per the original data handling: The assay estimated nucleated cells by amplifying reference gene primers. The method was immunoSEQ multiplex PCR; TCRdb's version includes in-frame clones alone and lacks a portion of them. V and J calls and clone size are copied from that table; D and trimming were computed from the DNA. The table lists a few hundred thousand clones, 85% of them singletons. Study members were between about 18 and 95 years old and lived in 20 to 30 US regions. Participants had their cohort set by participant-reported clinical history.

The sequencing sample was made of PBMCs or T cells enriched from blood (not recorded which). The chain recombines TRBV4-1 with TRBJ1-4; D unclear. This sequence originates from a man aged 35 to 55 who had recovered from COVID-19. The CDR3 bases are TGCGCCAGCAGCCGTCGGACTGGGTTTAATGAAAAACTGTTTTTT. Translated, it gives CASSRRTGFNEKLFF.